What follows describes a single T cell receptor beta chain. The antigen it binds to is not known. One base away there is no much larger clone; base qualities are not given. Library generation was performed with 5' RACE. TCRdb shows the sequencer as Illumina HiSeq 2000. Template switching added a universal primer binding site, and the final cDNA carried a unique molecular identifier that allowed TCR cDNA molecules to be counted accurately. Specific primers in the conserved constant-segment region were used to synthesize first-strand cDNA for TCR alpha and beta chains. To control for contamination, every cDNA library was double barcoded, receiving both a SMART-Mk sample barcode and Illumina barcodes. Two successive PCR steps introduced TruSeq adapter sequences along with Illumina sample barcodes. The TCR alpha and beta cDNA libraries were sequenced on the Illumina HiSeq platform using custom primers. The original pipeline was this. MiGEC processed the raw reads to extract unique molecular identifiers, while MiXCR was used to determine the CDR3 positions. Recombination models were inferred per individual with the repgenHMM and IGoR tools using an EM algorithm. Shared clonotypes were analyzed with the tcR package in R, and sharing was normalized by the product of cloneset sizes. To study raw recombination free of thymic and clonal selection effects, out-of-frame nonproductive sequences were analyzed. Through fastp at Q25 and MiXCR, TCRdb rebuilt clones from the public reads, retaining in-frame beta chains. All rows with the same CDR3 protein become a single entry with the most common DNA and genes. For this entry, the V and J calls and clone size follow TCRdb and not the study's own pipeline. Counted in this sample were over 500,000 distinct CDR3 sequences; 20% to 25% of them appeared once. The top ten hold about 0.91% of the sample.

The record originates from a study of identical twins (TCRdb year 2016). Context from the whole study: TCR alpha and beta repertoires from monozygotic twins, unrelated adults of various ages and cord blood were deep-sequenced to test whether fetal clonotypes persist. To rule out contamination, replicate twin experiments were performed at different times with different library preparation protocols.

In the germline V gene, CDR1 corresponds to SGHTS and CDR2 to YDEGEE. The CDR3 starts with the cysteine, ends with the phenylalanine, and has 13 residues. Solely the CDR3 DNA is kept, with 39 bases framed from the first base. V is pared back by 7 bases and J by 1 base, with 12 bases lying between the germline termini. Results the study describes overall, beyond this receptor: Zero-insertion analyses could be partly confounded by invariant T cells such as MAIT and iNKT, though diverse VJ usage argued against such confounding for most clonotypes. Fewer insertions were carried by abundant cord blood beta clonotypes, a similar but weaker trend appeared in young adult naive repertoires, and no such trend appeared in memory repertoires. Compared with coincidental sharing between unrelated individuals, out-of-frame TCR alpha sequences shared between twins had an excess of sequences with low generation probability. Because the same donors could not be followed over many years, the conclusions relied on cross-sectional statistical analysis. In monozygotic twins, recombination models systematically underestimated out-of-frame TCR alpha sharing, but the models matched the sharing seen between unrelated individuals. A weaker excess of twin sharing was found in beta out-of-frame sequences because the signal-to-noise ratio was lowered by fewer shared sequences.

All donors were healthy Caucasians. Three pairs of female monozygotic twins, all aged roughly 18 to 29 years, were included in the twin cohort. CD4+ and CD8+ T cell populations were isolated with positive isolation kits from Invitrogen. This sample was also put to use in a study of T cells expressing NK-cell markers. According to the second study: In sorted CD3+CD56+NKG2C+, CD3+CD56+NKG2C- and CD3+CD56-NKG2C+ T-cell subsets from roughly 8 donors, TCR beta-chain repertoires were profiled. Among the eight sequenced donors, seven were HCMV-seropositive and one was HCMV-seronegative. In several experiments an anti-gammadeltaTCR antibody was added to restrict sorting to alphabetaTCR-expressing T cells. In several donors, the dominant CD3+CD56+NKG2C+ clonotypes were found to rank among the top 10 CD8+ clonotypes and to make up about 1.0-8% of CD8+ T cells. Those dominant clonotypes were again the most abundant among CD3+CD56-NKG2C+ cells in a handful of donors, at about 28.3-65%. Whether the expanded NKG2C-expressing T cell clones were specific for HCMV antigens remained unclear. Randomly selected healthy volunteers, three men and five women, were used as the eight sequenced donors. HCMV serostatus was determined by detecting HCMV-specific IgG in serum with a commercial ELISA kit. MIGEC was used to demultiplex reads and group the reads by UMI, and MiTCR was used to assemble and quantify clonotypes. To exclude erroneous sequences, any TCR cDNA sequence not supported by at least two reads was discarded. The tcR package was used for downstream repertoire analysis, with clonotypes matched between fractions based on CDR3 nucleotide sequence plus V segment. VDJmatch was used to annotate antigen specificity against VDJdb, with one amino acid substitution in CDR3 allowed.

This receptor was taken from a woman between 18 and 29 years old in good health. Sequencing input: CD4+ T cells sorted from blood. The chain is made from TRBV5-8 and TRBJ2-7; D gene: possibly TRBD2, on 6 matching bases. The nucleotides are TGTGCCAGCGGCATGGGGGGTTCCTACGAGCAGTACTTC. Translated, it reads CASGMGGSYEQYF. Extended through the reference TRBV5-8 and TRBJ2-7 proteins, this CDR3 yields the full variable domain: EAGVTQSPTHLIKTRGQQATLRCSPISGHTSVYWYQQALGLGLQFLLWYDEGEERNRGNFPPRFSGRQFPNYSSELNVNALELEDSALYLCASGMGGSYEQYFGPGTRLTVT.